The subject of this entry is one T cell receptor (beta chain). Its antigen is unidentified. Time point noted: week 35, safety follow-up. Vaccine doses each comprised 300 ug of mutant IDH1 20-mer peptide, with topical imiquimod. Clones were read by immunoSEQ multiplex PCR, and TCRdb kept only the in-frame ones, dropping some. This table has some 46,000 clones, 80% to 95% appearing once. The record originates from a study of a mutant IDH1 vaccine in newly diagnosed glioma. Study context: Patients got radiotherapy, temozolomide, or both beforehand, and most got both.

The germline V gene encodes CDR1 LGHNA and CDR2 YSLEER. J gave up 0 bases and V 1 base, and 15 bases lay outside the gene matches. The CDR3 sequence is 20 residues long. Sequences were derived from PBMCs, sampled from a glioma patient whose treatment included an IDH1 peptide vaccine. The V call is TRBV4-3, the J call TRBJ2-4; TRBD1 agrees at 7 bases. The TCR sequence derives from a man in his fifties with glioma. The CDR3 bases are TGCGCCAGCAGCCAAGCTGCCCACCTGGACAGGTCATTAGCCAAAAACATTCAGTACTTC. Its protein product is CASSQAAHLDRSLAKNIQYF.